One sample yielded the 15 T cell receptor beta chains listed below, sequenced in a study of shared clonotypes between healthy human individuals. Clones were sequenced by immunoSEQ multiplex PCR, and TCRdb holds only the in-frame ones, with some missing. The data hold about 1.1 million clones, with approximately 80% observed a single time. Sequencing used memory CD4+ T cells from PBMCs. Subset in this sample: CD45RA-negative fraction. These receptors all stem from a man aged 18 to 29 in good health. Some clones in this sample may be carry-over from other donors' samples.

In nucleotides, the CDR3 is TGTGCCAGCAGTTTCGCCGCGGGGCGGGGAGAGACCCAGTACTTC. Translating it yields CASSFAAGRGETQYF. The chain uses TRBV27 and TRBJ2-5, with D possibly being TRBD2 (6 bases). Per the germline V gene, CDR1 is MNHEY and CDR2 is SMNVEV (reference sequence). The CDR3 runs 15 residues. Between the trimmed V and J ends, which lost 3 bases and 4 bases, there was a span of 15 bases.

The V gene is TRBV9, the J gene TRBJ1-2, with 7 bases lining up with TRBD1. Trimming cost V 1 base and J 8 bases; bases outside gene matches: 17. The CDR3 totals 17 residues. Per the germline V gene, CDR1 is SGDLS and CDR2 is YYNGEE. Here the CDR3 DNA reads TGTGCCAGCAGCGTAACCGGGACAGTTCTATTGACGGGGGGCTACACCTTC. It yields the protein CASSVTGTVLLTGGYTF.

The V call is TRBV6-6, the J call TRBJ2-1, with 8 positions matching TRBD2. V lost 6 bases and J lost 5; bases outside the gene matches: 6. CDR3 length: 14 residues. Germline V gives CDR1 MNHNY, CDR2 SVGAGI (reference sequence). The CDR3 is CASRWTSWDNEQFF. The CDR3 DNA sequence: TGTGCCAGCAGATGGACTAGCTGGGACAATGAGCAGTTCTTC.

The gene calls are TRBV10-3 and TRBJ1-5, with TRBD1 matching 7 bases. V shed 2 bases and J 5 bases; nucleotides not matched to a gene: 6. Germline lookup yields CDR1 ENHRY and CDR2 SYGVKD. This CDR3 has 15 amino acids. The CDR3 sequence: CAISEGQATYQPQHF. CDR3 nucleotides: TGTGCCATCAGTGAGGGACAGGCAACTTATCAGCCCCAGCATTTT.

The rearrangement joins TRBV30 to TRBJ2-5, with a possible D match to TRBD2 (5 bases). The germline gives CDR1 GTSNPN, CDR2 SVGIG (reference sequence). The CDR3 loop spans 12 amino acids. Trimming shortened V by 3 bases and J by 11 bases, and 16 bases separated the two germline ends. This chain's CDR3 is CAWSPTGREQYF. CDR3 sequence (DNA): TGTGCCTGGAGCCCGACGGGGAGAGAGCAGTACTTC. Full variable domain (remainder filled in from reference TRBV30 and TRBJ2-5): SQTIHQWPATLVQPVGSPLSLECTVEGTSNPNLYWYRQAAGRGLQLLFYSVGIGQISSEVPQNLSASRPQDRQFILSSKKLLLSDSGFYLCAWSPTGREQYFGPGTRLLVL.

The V gene is TRBV29-1, the J gene TRBJ1-2, with D possibly being TRBD1 (6 bases). CDR1 is SQVTM, CDR2 ANQGSEA, per germline. Trimming took 7 bases from V and 4 from J, leaving 13 bases between them. This CDR3 contains 12 residues. CDR3 in DNA: TGCAGCGCCAGTAAGGGGGGCTATGGCTACACCTTC. As protein: CSASKGGYGYTF.

The chain combines TRBV6-6 with TRBJ1-2; D is ambiguous. CDR1 is MNHNY, CDR2 SVGAGI, per germline (reference sequence). The CDR3 totals 14 residues. V was cut by 6 bases and J by 4 bases, with 15 bases left in between. CDR3 DNA: TGTGCCAGCAGAACCCAAAGTGGAGTCTATGGCTACACCTTC. Translation: CASRTQSGVYGYTF.

The chain recombines TRBV5-6 with TRBJ1-5, with TRBD1 matching over 8 bases. Germline CDR1 is SGHDT and CDR2 is YYEEEE. With 0 bases clipped from V and 6 bases from J, the junction kept 5 bases outside the gene matches. The CDR3 runs to 15 residues. CDR3: CASSLGQGATQPQHF. In nucleotides, the CDR3 is TGTGCCAGCAGCTTGGGTCAGGGGGCCACTCAGCCCCAGCATTTT.

This clone was detected only a few times. This chain links TRBV10-3 with TRBJ1-1, with 10 bases identical to TRBD1. CDR1 and CDR2 (germline): ENHRY, SYGVKD. CDR3 length: 18 residues. The V and J ends lost 2 bases and 0 bases, in that order; junction bases with no gene match: 9. The DNA of the CDR3 is TGTGCCATCAGTGAGGAGCCGGGACAGGGGAGGATGAACACTGAAGCTTTCTTT. Amino acids: CAISEEPGQGRMNTEAFF.

The rearrangement links TRBV7-2 to TRBJ2-1; the D gene is possibly TRBD2 (7 bases). The CDR3 has 15 residues. The ends were cut back, 2 bases at V and 8 bases at J, with 16 bases in the middle. Germline-derived CDR1 and CDR2 are SGHTA and FQGNSA. The CDR3 DNA is TGTGCCAGCAGCTTACTTGGGGGCGGGGGCCATGAGCAGTTCTTC. Translated: CASSLLGGGGHEQFF.

V gene TRBV2 combines with J gene TRBJ2-1, with D possibly being TRBD2 (7 bases). This CDR3 has 12 amino acids. Germline values: CDR1 SNHLY, CDR2 FYNNEI. Deletions cut 5 bases from V and 9 bases from J, with 11 bases between. The CDR3 DNA reads as TGTGCCAGCAGTCAAGGGGGGGGTGAGCAGTTCTTC. Translation gives CASSQGGGEQFF.

The V call is TRBV29-1, the J call TRBJ2-1; perhaps TRBD1 as D (5 bases). Per germline, CDR1 SQVTM and CDR2 ANQGSEA. V was trimmed by 6 bases and J by 0 bases, leaving 15 bases between them. The CDR3 totals 15 residues. Here the CDR3 DNA reads TGCAGCGTAATACAGGTCCGAAGCTCCTACAATGAGCAGTTCTTC. Residues: CSVIQVRSSYNEQFF.

The V and J genes are TRBV28 and TRBJ1-5, with no clear D. V was trimmed by 3 bases and J by 6 bases, leaving 18 bases between them. Germline CDR1 reads MDHEN; CDR2 reads SYDVKM. The CDR3 totals 16 residues. CDR3 in amino acids: CASSLPEVPGSQPQHF. CDR3 in DNA: TGTGCCAGCAGTTTGCCCGAGGTGCCGGGGAGTCAGCCCCAGCATTTT.

The chain carries TRBV30 and TRBJ1-1; 8 nucleotides agree with TRBD1. The CDR3 is 14 amino acids. The trim removed 3 bases at V and 5 bases at J, leaving 8 bases unmatched. Germline V gene lookup returns CDR1 GTSNPN and CDR2 SVGIG (reference sequence). CDR3 nucleotides: TGTGCCTGGAGAGCCACAGGGGGAAGAACTGAAGCTTTCTTT. Protein sequence: CAWRATGGRTEAFF.

The chain uses TRBV5-4 and TRBJ2-1; 13 bases fit TRBD2. CDR3 length: 15 residues. Germline-derived CDR1 and CDR2 are SGHNT and YYREEE (reference sequence). Losses at the gene ends were 4 bases for V and 6 bases for J; bases not matched to a gene: 4. The CDR3 DNA is TGTGCCAGCAGCATGGGACTAGCGGGACCCAATGAGCAGTTCTTC. Encoded protein: CASSMGLAGPNEQFF.